The rows below give T cell receptor beta chains drawn from one sample of a study of blood T cell repertoires in COVID-19. Assay: immunoSEQ multiplex PCR; the TCRdb copy retains only in-frame clones and omits some. The sample contains 300,000 to 450,000 clones, roughly 90% of which appear only once. The sample was peripheral blood. The receptors were sampled from a woman aged 25-40 years with COVID-19, enrolled during active disease. Both conserved end residues are part of each CDR3. Each record gives: clone size, V gene, D gene, J gene, CDR3 protein, CDR3 DNA. D genes are given only for firm matches. Clone size is not always given. Where it is, it says once, few, many or a class for expanded clones.

NA	TRBV15	NA	TRBJ2-1	CATSSLSDNEQFF	TGTGCCACCAGCAGTCTAAGCGACAATGAGCAGTTCTTC
NA	TRBV19	TRBD2	TRBJ2-3	CASSISSGGQNTQYF	TGTGCCAGTAGTATTAGTAGCGGGGGGCAAAATACGCAGTATTTT
once	TRBV7-9	TRBD1	TRBJ1-6	CASSFGQGGSPLHF	TGTGCCAGCAGCTTTGGACAGGGGGGTTCACCCCTCCACTTT
NA	TRBV6-5	TRBD1	TRBJ1-3	CASSYRDRGRDTIYF	TGTGCCAGCAGTTACAGGGACAGGGGTAGGGACACCATATATTTT
NA	TRBV7-2	TRBD2	TRBJ2-5	CASSLALGARGDETQYF	TGTGCCAGCAGCTTAGCTTTAGGCGCCCGGGGGGATGAGACCCAGTACTTC
NA	TRBV7-2	NA	TRBJ2-1	CASSLARWHEQFF	TGTGCCAGCAGCTTAGCGAGGTGGCATGAGCAGTTCTTC
NA	TRBV4-3	TRBD1	TRBJ2-2	CASSQDPPGQGSGELFF	TGCGCCAGCAGCCAAGATCCTCCGGGACAGGGATCCGGGGAGCTGTTTTTT
NA	TRBV18	NA	TRBJ2-3	CASSPIREKTDTQYF	TGTGCCAGCTCACCAATCCGGGAGAAGACAGATACGCAGTATTTT
NA	TRBV7-2	TRBD1	TRBJ2-2	CASSPDRGRRTGELFF	TGTGCCAGCAGCCCCGACAGGGGGCGTCGCACCGGGGAGCTGTTTTTT
NA	TRBV11-2	NA	TRBJ2-1	CASSLPRTPLYNEQFF	TGTGCCAGCAGCCTCCCCCGGACACCGCTCTACAATGAGCAGTTCTTC
NA	TRBV27	NA	TRBJ2-1	CASSLPSGEQFF	TGTGCCAGCAGTTTACCCTCCGGTGAGCAGTTCTTC
NA	TRBV6-5	TRBD1	TRBJ2-7	CASRAGTGGDEQYF	TGTGCCAGCAGAGCCGGGACAGGGGGTGACGAGCAGTACTTC
NA	TRBV5-5	NA	TRBJ1-1	CASRLRGNAEAFF	TGTGCCAGCAGACTTAGGGGCAATGCTGAAGCTTTCTTT
NA	TRBV13	TRBD2	TRBJ2-3	CASSSPTSGSTDTQYF	TGTGCCAGCAGCTCCCCTACTAGCGGGAGCACAGATACGCAGTATTTT
NA	TRBV12-3/TRBV12-4	NA	TRBJ2-7	CASSAGTTYEQYF	TGTGCCAGCAGCGCCGGGACAACTTACGAGCAGTACTTC
NA	TRBV27	TRBD2	TRBJ2-2	CASSYALAGGPGELFF	TGTGCCAGCAGTTACGCACTAGCGGGGGGGCCCGGGGAGCTGTTTTTT
once	TRBV11-2	NA	TRBJ2-1	CASSLAGYNEQFF	TGTGCCAGCAGCTTGGCGGGGTACAATGAGCAGTTCTTC
NA	TRBV13	NA	TRBJ2-2	CASSLSVGELFF	TGTGCCAGCAGCCTTAGTGTGGGGGAGCTGTTTTTT
NA	TRBV27	TRBD1	TRBJ1-4	CASSGTASNEKLFF	TGTGCCAGCAGTGGGACAGCGAGTAATGAAAAACTGTTTTTT
NA	TRBV9	TRBD1	TRBJ1-2	CASSPGTANYGYTF	TGTGCCAGCAGCCCGGGGACAGCTAACTATGGCTACACCTTC
NA	TRBV10-3	TRBD1	TRBJ2-3	CAISLDRVTFGDTQYF	TGTGCCATCAGCCTAGACAGGGTAACCTTCGGAGATACGCAGTATTTT
NA	TRBV19	NA	TRBJ1-1	CASSYAGANTEAFF	TGTGCCAGTAGCTACGCAGGGGCGAACACTGAAGCTTTCTTT
NA	TRBV6-6	TRBD1	TRBJ2-7	CATHRDRNNYEQYF	TGTGCCACCCACCGGGACAGGAATAACTACGAGCAGTACTTC
NA	TRBV4-2	TRBD1	TRBJ1-3	CASSQDPGTEGPDTIYF	TGTGCCAGCAGCCAAGACCCCGGGACAGAGGGTCCGGACACCATATATTTT
NA	TRBV4-3	TRBD1	TRBJ1-1	CASSLGQEKNTEAFF	TGCGCCAGCAGCCTAGGACAGGAGAAGAACACTGAAGCTTTCTTT
NA	TRBV10-3	NA	TRBJ1-5	CAISEWGGNSNQPQHF	TGTGCCATCAGTGAGTGGGGGGGGAATAGCAATCAGCCCCAGCATTTT
once	TRBV7-9	NA	TRBJ2-5	CASNVGGTRETQYF	TGTGCCAGCAATGTGGGCGGGACGAGAGAGACCCAGTACTTC
once	TRBV3-1/TRBV3-2	TRBD1	TRBJ1-2	CASSQGPQGASGYTF	TGTGCCAGCAGCCAAGGGCCCCAGGGGGCGAGTGGCTACACCTTC
NA	TRBV5-5	TRBD1	TRBJ2-2	CASSLGQGLNTGELFF	TGTGCCAGCAGCCTCGGACAGGGACTCAACACCGGGGAGCTGTTTTTT
NA	TRBV11-2	TRBD2	TRBJ2-3	CASSLGEGTTDTQYF	TGTGCCAGCAGCTTAGGGGAGGGGACCACAGATACGCAGTATTTT
NA	TRBV27	NA	TRBJ2-1	CASSLRQGSNEQFF	TGTGCCAGCAGTTTAAGGCAGGGGAGCAATGAGCAGTTCTTC
NA	TRBV29-1	TRBD1	TRBJ2-1	CSVRQGRLANEQFF	TGCAGCGTTCGACAGGGACGGTTGGCCAATGAGCAGTTCTTC
NA	TRBV4-2	NA	TRBJ1-4	CASKASDTWNEKLFF	TGTGCCAGCAAGGCCTCGGACACCTGGAATGAAAAACTGTTTTTT
NA	TRBV11-2	NA	TRBJ1-2	CASSPQGNYGYTF	TGTGCCAGCAGCCCACAGGGAAACTATGGCTACACCTTC
NA	TRBV7-9	NA	TRBJ1-1	CASSLTQDEAFF	TGTGCCAGCAGCTTAACTCAAGATGAAGCTTTCTTT
few	TRBV2	TRBD2	TRBJ2-1	CASRTRLAGSYNEQFF	TGTGCCAGCAGAACCAGACTAGCTGGCTCCTACAATGAGCAGTTCTTC
NA	TRBV15	NA	TRBJ1-2	CATSNGGRGYTF	TGTGCCACCAGCAACGGGGGGCGAGGCTACACCTTC
NA	TRBV4-1	NA	TRBJ1-1	CASSPVGGTAFF	TGCGCCAGCAGCCCCGTAGGGGGTACGGCTTTCTTT
few	TRBV2	TRBD2	TRBJ2-1	CASSRGSPTSYNEQFF	TGTGCCAGCAGTCGCGGGAGCCCCACCTCCTACAATGAGCAGTTCTTC
NA	TRBV27	NA	TRBJ1-4	CASSPEQRAYRNEKLFF	TGTGCCAGCAGTCCAGAACAGAGGGCCTATCGGAATGAAAAACTGTTTTTT
NA	TRBV7-2	TRBD1	TRBJ1-2	CASSLATGGNGYTF	TGTGCCAGCAGCTTAGCGACAGGGGGCAACGGCTACACCTTC
NA	TRBV5-1	TRBD1	TRBJ1-1	CASSRQWGQGLNTEAFF	TGCGCCAGCAGCCGACAGTGGGGACAGGGGTTGAACACTGAAGCTTTCTTT
once	TRBV9	TRBD2	TRBJ2-1	CASSVALGGTHYLRSYNEQFF	TGTGCCAGCAGCGTAGCTTTGGGGGGGACTCACTACCTGAGGTCCTACAATGAGCAGTTCTTC
NA	TRBV6-1	TRBD1	TRBJ2-1	CASSETKGANEQFF	TGTGCCAGCAGTGAGACGAAGGGGGCCAATGAGCAGTTCTTC